These T cell receptor beta chains were read from a single sample in a study of shared clonotypes between healthy human individuals. Sequencing was performed with immunoSEQ multiplex PCR; in TCRdb, only in-frame clones are kept and a portion is missing. The repertoire holds a few million clones, with just under 95% as singletons. Sequencing was carried out using naive CD8+ T cells from PBMCs. The receptor set was obtained from a man aged 18 to 29 in good health. Some clones in this sample may be carry-over from other donors' samples. CDR3s include the opening cysteine and the closing phenylalanine or tryptophan. The D gene is left open where the match is weak. Part of the rows lack a size; the others show once, few, many or a class for expanded clones.

V gene	clone size	D gene	J gene	CDR3 DNA	CDR3 protein
TRBV2	.	TRBD2	TRBJ2-1	TGTGCCAGCAGCGGACTAGCGGGCCTCAATGAGCAGTTCTTC	CASSGLAGLNEQFF
TRBV6-5	.	.	TRBJ2-5	TGTGCCAGCAGTTACGTAACAGACACCCAAGAGACCCAGTACTTC	CASSYVTDTQETQYF
TRBV9	.	.	TRBJ2-7	TGTGCCAGCAGCCCCGGTTCCTACGAGCAGTACTTC	CASSPGSYEQYF
TRBV6-5	.	.	TRBJ2-3	TGTGCCAGCAGTTACCGGTCGGGCACAGATACGCAGTATTTT	CASSYRSGTDTQYF
TRBV6-5	.	TRBD1	TRBJ1-2	TGTGCCAGCAGTTACACCCCCGGGACAGGGTCGGGCGGCTACACCTTC	CASSYTPGTGSGGYTF
TRBV28	.	.	TRBJ1-3	TGTGCCAGCACCTCAGCCCTCTCTGGAAACACCATATATTTT	CASTSALSGNTIYF
TRBV9	.	.	TRBJ2-6	TGTGCCAGCAGCGCCCCGGTTGGGGGCCTCGGGGCCAACGTCCTGACTTTC	CASSAPVGGLGANVLTF
TRBV30	.	.	TRBJ1-6	TGTGCCTGGAGTGTTGACAGCTCTAATTCACCCCTCCACTTT	CAWSVDSSNSPLHF
TRBV5-6	once	.	TRBJ2-1	TGTGCCAGCAGCTTGGGATTAGCGTTAAACAATGAGCAGTTCTTC	CASSLGLALNNEQFF
TRBV9	.	.	TRBJ2-1	TGTGCCAGCAGCGTAGGGGGGACGAACTCCTACAATGAGCAGTTCTTC	CASSVGGTNSYNEQFF
TRBV5-6	once	.	TRBJ2-7	TGTGCCAGCAGCTCGGAGGGCGGTTTCTATTACGAGCAGTACTTC	CASSSEGGFYYEQYF
TRBV7-9	.	TRBD1	TRBJ1-5	TGTGCCAGCAGTAACGACAGGGTTCATCAGCCCCAGCATTTT	CASSNDRVHQPQHF
TRBV5-6	.	.	TRBJ1-5	TGTGCCAGCGGCTTCGCAAGCAATCAGCCCCAGCATTTT	CASGFASNQPQHF
TRBV19	.	TRBD1	TRBJ2-2	TGTGCCAGTAGTCCCAAGTGGGGGACAGCCACCGGGGAGCTGTTTTTT	CASSPKWGTATGELFF
TRBV27	.	.	TRBJ2-7	TGTGCCAGCAGTCCCTCACTCGCGGGGCTATCCTACGAGCAGTACTTC	CASSPSLAGLSYEQYF
TRBV28	.	TRBD2	TRBJ2-7	TGTGCCAGCAGTTTATTCTTAGGAGCGGGAGCCTCCTACGAGCAGTACTTC	CASSLFLGAGASYEQYF
TRBV9	.	.	TRBJ2-7	TGTGCCAGCAGCGTAGAGGTCCGGGGCGAGCAGTACTTC	CASSVEVRGEQYF
TRBV6-5	.	.	TRBJ1-1	TGTGCCAGCGGGACCCTAAGGGGTGAAGCTTTCTTT	CASGTLRGEAFF
TRBV15	.	.	TRBJ1-1	TGTGCCACCTCTGGGGGAAGGGGGGCCACCGTCGAAGCTTTCTTT	CATSGGRGATVEAFF
TRBV30	.	.	TRBJ2-7	TGTGCCTGGAAAGTTGGGGGCTACGAGCAGTACTTC	CAWKVGGYEQYF
TRBV25-1	.	.	TRBJ1-1	TGTGCCAGCAGTGAATTGAGAATAGGGAACACTGAAGCTTTCTTT	CASSELRIGNTEAFF
TRBV5-1	.	.	TRBJ2-5	TGCGCCAGCAGCTCCCAGCCGGCGGAGACCCAGTACTTC	CASSSQPAETQYF
TRBV6-1	.	.	TRBJ2-7	TGTGCCAGCAGTGGCCCGGCTGACGAGCAGTACTTC	CASSGPADEQYF
TRBV27	.	.	TRBJ1-1	TGTGCCAGCAGTTTAAGTCTCGGACTGTCGGTTACTGAAGCTTTCTTT	CASSLSLGLSVTEAFF
TRBV7-8	.	TRBD2	TRBJ2-2	TGTGCCAGCAGCTTAGCTACGAGCGGGGTTAACACCGGGGAGCTGTTTTTT	CASSLATSGVNTGELFF
TRBV20-1	few	TRBD1	TRBJ2-7	TGCAGTGCAAGACAGGGATACGAGCAGTACTTC	CSARQGYEQYF
TRBV6-6	.	.	TRBJ2-7	TGTGCCAGCAGCGCACCCCGGGACGACGAGCAGTACTTC	CASSAPRDDEQYF
TRBV9	.	.	TRBJ2-5	TGTGCCAGCAGCGTAGAGGTCGGAGAGGAGACCCAGTACTTC	CASSVEVGEETQYF
TRBV11-2	.	TRBD1	TRBJ2-5	TGTGCCAGCAGATATGACAGGGAAGGAGAGACCCAGTACTTC	CASRYDREGETQYF